Following are 14 T cell receptor beta chains from one sample sequenced in a study of blood T cell repertoires in COVID-19. The assay was immunoSEQ multiplex PCR, and TCRdb's table has in-frame clones only and misses some. The sample records approximately 46,000 clones, roughly 89% being singletons. The sequencing input was peripheral blood. Receptors were obtained from an older man with active COVID-19.

The V gene is TRBV5-6, the J gene TRBJ2-7, with TRBD1 identical over 8 bases. Germline CDR1 and CDR2: SGHDT and YYEEEE. V gave up 6 bases and J gave up 3 bases; unmatched junction bases: 8. The CDR3 runs to 14 residues. CDR3 in DNA: TGTGCCAGCACCCCAGGGGGCGGTCTCTACGAGCAGTACTTC. As protein: CASTPGGGLYEQYF.

For the CDR3, the DNA is TGTGCCAGCAGCCGGGCCGGGACAGGGAGAGGCACTGAAGCTTTCTTT. It yields the protein CASSRAGTGRGTEAFF. This chain links TRBV5-4 with TRBJ1-1; TRBD1 matches 9 bases. The trim removed 4 bases at V and 4 bases at J, leaving 11 bases unmatched. Germline V CDR1 and CDR2: SGHNT, YYREEE (reference sequence). The CDR3 is made up of 16 amino acids.

The gene calls are TRBV4-1 and TRBJ2-7; no clear D gene. V was pared by 1 base and J by 5 bases, with 3 bases between. The CDR3 runs to 11 residues. Germline CDR1 and CDR2: MGHRA and YSYEKL. CDR3 residues: CASSQGDEQYF. CDR3 in DNA: TGCGCCAGCAGCCAAGGAGACGAGCAGTACTTC.

V is TRBV28 and J is TRBJ1-6, with TRBD1 matching over 7 bases. Looked up from germline, CDR1 is MDHEN and CDR2 is SYDVKM. This CDR3 comprises 14 residues. V was pared by 5 bases and J by 5 bases, with 3 bases of the junction left unmatched. The CDR3 DNA sequence: TGTGCCAGCAGTGTCACAGGGGATAATTCACCCCTCCACTTT. It encodes CASSVTGDNSPLHF.

The rearrangement links TRBV7-9 to TRBJ2-5, with TRBD2 identical over 10 bases. The CDR3 runs 17 residues. Unmatched junction bases numbered 10, after V lost 1 base and J lost 5 bases. Germline CDR1 reads SEHNR; CDR2 reads FQNEAQ (reference sequence). The CDR3 DNA sequence: TGTGCCAGCAGCTTAGATCGCCTAGCGGGGGCTATGGAGACCCAGTACTTC. This translates into CASSLDRLAGAMETQYF.

The chain links TRBV5-4 to TRBJ2-1; 7 nucleotides align to TRBD2. The CDR3 is 19 amino acids. The ends lost 0 bases at V and 4 bases at J; junction bases unmatched: 16. Germline V CDR1 and CDR2: SGHNT, YYREEE (reference sequence). The CDR3 DNA reads as TGTGCCAGCAGCTTGGTCTTATCTGACCCGGGGGGAAATTACAATGAGCAGTTCTTC. This gives the protein CASSLVLSDPGGNYNEQFF.

The V and J genes are TRBV18 and TRBJ1-6; 8 bases match TRBD1. CDR1 and CDR2 from the germline V gene are KGHSH and LQKENI. This CDR3 region has 14 residues. Trimming at V came to 6 bases and at J to 9 bases, leaving 7 bases not matched to a gene. This CDR3 is CASSLDRGRSPLHF. CDR3 in DNA: TGTGCCAGCTCGCTCGACAGGGGCCGTTCACCCCTCCACTTT.

The rearrangement joins TRBV18 to TRBJ2-7, with TRBD2 as a possible D gene (5 bases). V was trimmed by 2 bases and J by 7 bases, leaving 12 bases between them. CDR3 length: 13 amino acids. Per the germline V gene, CDR1 is KGHSH and CDR2 is LQKENI. The DNA for the CDR3 is TGTGCCAGCTCACCAACGGGGAGTTTAGAGCAGTACTTC. This sequence encodes CASSPTGSLEQYF.

The chain is built from TRBV7-2 and TRBJ2-5, with 12 bases fitting TRBD2. This CDR3 is built from 16 residues. From germline, CDR1 is SGHTA and CDR2 FQGNSA. The junction had 9 bases not matched to a gene; V was cut back by 5 bases and J by 5 bases. The CDR3 nucleotides are TGTGCCAGCAGCCTCCCTAGCGGGGGGGCCGGTGAGACCCAGTACTTC. Amino acid sequence: CASSLPSGGAGETQYF.

This sequence joins TRBV29-1 and TRBJ2-1, with a tentative D call TRBD1 (5 bases). CDR3 length: 15 residues. The germline V and J ends were trimmed by 2 bases and 0 bases, with 11 bases remaining between them. CDR1 is SQVTM and CDR2 is ANQGSEA in the germline V gene. The CDR3, as DNA: TGCAGCGTTGAAACACAGGCAAGCTCCTACAATGAGCAGTTCTTC. This sequence encodes CSVETQASSYNEQFF.

Turning to this clone: The same CDR3 is also encoded by other DNA sequences in this sample. The chain has TRBV10-3 and TRBJ2-1, with 9 bases aligning to TRBD1. The germline gives CDR1 ENHRY, CDR2 SYGVKD. The trim removed 0 bases at V and 7 bases at J, leaving 7 bases unmatched. The CDR3 runs to 16 residues. The CDR3 nucleotides read TGTGCCATCAGTGAGTCGACAGGGGGAATATCGAATGAGCAGTTCTTC. Its translation: CAISESTGGISNEQFF.

The chain links TRBV2 to TRBJ1-3; unclear D gene. With 1 base removed from V and 0 bases from J, the gap between germline ends came to 7 bases. Germline values: CDR1 SNHLY, CDR2 FYNNEI. The CDR3 covers 15 residues. CDR3 in DNA: TGTGCCAGCAGTGAAGGGCGGCGCTCTGGAAACACCATATATTTT. It yields the protein CASSEGRRSGNTIYF.

J is TRBJ2-7 and V is TRBV6-5; a possible D gene is TRBD2 (5 bases). CDR3 length equals 13 residues. V lost 8 bases and J lost 1, with 12 bases in between. Germline V gives CDR1 MNHEY, CDR2 SVGAGI. CDR3 bases: TGTGCCAGCCTCTCCGGGGTTTCCTACGAGCAGTACTTC. This translates into CASLSGVSYEQYF.

This rearrangement joins TRBV7-2 to TRBJ1-2; 7 positions agree with TRBD1. The CDR3 sequence is 14 residues long. The junction had 7 bases not matched to a gene; V was cut back by 2 bases and J by 7 bases. Per the germline V gene, CDR1 is SGHTA and CDR2 is FQGNSA. Here the CDR3 DNA reads TGTGCCAGCAGCTTATTACAGGGGAGAGGTGGCTACACCTTC. Its protein product is CASSLLQGRGGYTF.